The sample holds one count of the clone carrying this TCR beta chain. The antigen is unknown. Sequenced by immunoSEQ multiplex PCR; TCRdb stores in-frame clones only, minus some. The repertoire holds over 150,000 clones, with 90% as singletons. V dropped 1 base and J dropped 7 bases, with 10 bases sitting between them. The CDR3 covers 13 residues. The germline V gene has CDR1 SGHTA and CDR2 FQGNSA. The data stem from a study of T cell responses to AZD1222 COVID-19 vaccine. Study findings and constraints: Per reports, nearly half of all spike-specific TCRs target regions that are unmutated in variants. Spike-specific TCR breadth and depth rose after two AZD1222 doses. Clonal diversity was possibly underestimated, and white British individuals and females predominated among donors. All repertoire sampling was performed exclusively after the peak T cell response.

This clonotype was obtained from an adult in good health. Sequenced material: peripheral blood, taken on day 0 of AZD1222 vaccination. This chain uses TRBV7-2 with TRBJ1-2; a possible D gene is TRBD1 (6 bases). CDR3 region: CASSLVQGGGYTF. The CDR3 DNA reads as TGTGCCAGCAGCTTAGTACAGGGCGGTGGCTACACCTTC.